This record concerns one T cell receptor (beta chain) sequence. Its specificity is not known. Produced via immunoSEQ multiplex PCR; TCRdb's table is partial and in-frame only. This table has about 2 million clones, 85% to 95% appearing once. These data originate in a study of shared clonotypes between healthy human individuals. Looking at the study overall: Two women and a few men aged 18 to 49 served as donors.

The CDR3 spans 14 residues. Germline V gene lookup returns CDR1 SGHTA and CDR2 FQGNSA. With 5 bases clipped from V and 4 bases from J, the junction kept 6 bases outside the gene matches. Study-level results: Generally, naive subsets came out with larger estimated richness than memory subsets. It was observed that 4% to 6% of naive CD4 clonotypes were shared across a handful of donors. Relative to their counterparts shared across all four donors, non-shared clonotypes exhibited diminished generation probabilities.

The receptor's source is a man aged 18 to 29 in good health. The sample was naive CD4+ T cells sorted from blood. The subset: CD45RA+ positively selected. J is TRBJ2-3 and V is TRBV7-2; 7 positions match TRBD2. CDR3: CASSPGGIPDTQYF. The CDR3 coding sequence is TGTGCCAGCAGCCCCGGGGGGATCCCAGATACGCAGTATTTT.